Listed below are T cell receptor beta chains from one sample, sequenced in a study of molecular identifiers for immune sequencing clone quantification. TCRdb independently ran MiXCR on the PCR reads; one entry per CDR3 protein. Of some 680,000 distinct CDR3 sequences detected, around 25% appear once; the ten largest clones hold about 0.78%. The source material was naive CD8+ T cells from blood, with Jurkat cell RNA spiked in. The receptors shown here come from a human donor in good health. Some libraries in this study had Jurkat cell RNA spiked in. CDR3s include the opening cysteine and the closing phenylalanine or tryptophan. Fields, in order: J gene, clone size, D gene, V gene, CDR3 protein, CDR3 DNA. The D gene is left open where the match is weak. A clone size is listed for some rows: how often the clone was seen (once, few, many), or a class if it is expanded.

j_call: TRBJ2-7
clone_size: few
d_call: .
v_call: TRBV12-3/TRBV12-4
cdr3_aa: CASSWGTPVLTVGQYF
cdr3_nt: TGTGCCAGCAGTTGGGGGACGCCGGTCTTAACTGTGGGGCAGTACTTC

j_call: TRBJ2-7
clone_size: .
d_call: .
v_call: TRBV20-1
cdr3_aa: CSARDLHLQAPYEQYF
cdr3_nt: TGCAGTGCTAGAGACCTTCACCTCCAGGCCCCCTACGAGCAGTACTTC

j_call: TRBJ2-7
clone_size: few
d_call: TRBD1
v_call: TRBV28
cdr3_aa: CASRTGGLFEQYF
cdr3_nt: TGTGCCAGCCGGACAGGGGGTCTATTCGAGCAGTACTTC

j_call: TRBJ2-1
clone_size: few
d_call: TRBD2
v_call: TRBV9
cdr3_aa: CASSGIAGGRPNEQFF
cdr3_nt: TGTGCCAGCAGCGGAATAGCGGGAGGCCGCCCCAATGAGCAGTTCTTC

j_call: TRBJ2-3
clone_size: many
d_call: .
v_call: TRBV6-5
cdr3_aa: CASSPRVRSTDTQYF
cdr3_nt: TGTGCCAGCAGCCCCCGAGTGCGGAGCACAGATACGCAGTATTTT

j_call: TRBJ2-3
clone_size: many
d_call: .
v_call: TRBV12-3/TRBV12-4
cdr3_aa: CASRTKFLNTQYF
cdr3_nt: TGTGCCAGCAGGACTAAGTTCCTGAATACGCAGTATTTT

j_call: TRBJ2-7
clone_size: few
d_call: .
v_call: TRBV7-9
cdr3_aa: CASSPRGVSHYEQYF
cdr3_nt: TGTGCCAGCAGCCCTCGTGGAGTGAGTCACTACGAGCAGTACTTC

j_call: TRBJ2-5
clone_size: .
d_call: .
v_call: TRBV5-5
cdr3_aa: CASSLGRHDQETQYF
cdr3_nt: TGTGCCAGCAGCTTGGGGAGGCATGACCAAGAGACCCAGTACTTC

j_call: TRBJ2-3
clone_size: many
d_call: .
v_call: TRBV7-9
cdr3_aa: CASSLALWDTSTDTQYF
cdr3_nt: TGTGCCAGCAGCTTAGCATTGTGGGACACAAGCACAGATACGCAGTATTTT

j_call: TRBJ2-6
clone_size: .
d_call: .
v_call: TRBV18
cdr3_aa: CASSPMEIRDSLPGANVLTF
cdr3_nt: TGTGCCAGCTCACCAATGGAAATCCGGGACTCTCTCCCTGGGGCCAACGTCCTGACTTTC

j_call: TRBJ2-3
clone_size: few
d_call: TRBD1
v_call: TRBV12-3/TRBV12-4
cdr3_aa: CASTDRGDTDTQYF
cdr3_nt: TGTGCCAGCACCGACAGGGGCGACACAGATACGCAGTATTTT

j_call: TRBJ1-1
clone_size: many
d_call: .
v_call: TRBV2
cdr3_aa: CASSAGNTEAFF
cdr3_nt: TGTGCCAGCAGTGCAGGGAACACTGAAGCTTTCTTT